These 29 T cell receptor beta chains share one sample of origin, sequenced in a study of T-cell reconstitution after alpha-beta-depleted transplantation in children. Unique molecular identifiers were used to barcode this TCRbeta library. MiXCR, run by TCRdb on the PCR reads, gives a single entry per CDR3 protein. The sample carries 450,000 to 600,000 distinct CDR3 sequences, 32% recorded once. The sequencing here drew on PBMCs from the stem cell graft donor, taken from the stem cell graft. These receptor sequences come from a human donor who donated a stem cell graft to a child with aplastic anemia.

The genes are TRBV7-2 and TRBJ2-3, with TRBD2 matching over 10 bases. The V gene's germline CDR1 is SGHTA and CDR2 FQGNSA. With V trimmed by 1 base and J by 4 bases, 5 bases remained unmatched. The CDR3 contains 16 residues. The CDR3 nucleotides are TGTGCCAGCAGCTTAGTAGCGGGAGGTGCCGCAGATACGCAGTATTTT. Its protein product is CASSLVAGGAADTQYF.

This chain links TRBV7-9 with TRBJ2-1, with a tentative D call TRBD1 (6 bases). The germline V gene encodes CDR1 SEHNR and CDR2 FQNEAQ (reference sequence). CDR3 length: 15 residues. Trimming cost V 7 bases and J 3 bases, with 16 bases left between them. This chain's CDR3 is CASTRDTDDYNEQFF. As DNA, the CDR3 is TGTGCCAGCACCAGGGACACCGACGACTACAATGAGCAGTTCTTC.

This clonotype was seen many times. V usage is TRBV27 and J usage is TRBJ1-2; possibly TRBD1 for D (6 bases). The CDR3 has 13 residues. Germline CDR1 is MNHEY and CDR2 is SMNVEV (reference sequence). Trimming shortened V by 6 bases and J by 4 bases, and 12 bases separated the two germline ends. The CDR3 here is CASRQGPSYGYTF. CDR3 nucleotides: TGTGCCAGCAGACAGGGTCCCAGCTATGGCTACACCTTC.

The rearrangement links TRBV6-5 to TRBJ2-5, with TRBD2 matching 7 bases. CDR3 length: 14 residues. Germline CDR1 and CDR2: MNHEY and SVGAGI. With V trimmed by 6 bases and J by 5 bases, 9 bases remained unmatched. The CDR3 here is CASSPGLGWETQYF. CDR3 nucleotides: TGTGCCAGCAGCCCCGGACTAGGTTGGGAGACCCAGTACTTC.

The chain employs TRBV15 and TRBJ2-5; maybe TRBD2 (5 bases). The CDR3 is 14 amino acids. The V end was cut by 8 bases, the J end by 4 bases, with 17 bases between. CDR1 and CDR2 from the germline V gene are LNHNV and YYDKDF (reference sequence). This CDR3 is CATRRVRDRETQYF. The CDR3 DNA reads TGTGCCACCCGGCGGGTCCGCGATCGAGAGACCCAGTACTTC.

The gene calls are TRBV12-3 or TRBV12-4 and TRBJ1-5; D gene uncertain. The CDR3 totals 15 residues. V lost 4 bases to trimming and J lost 0 bases, with 10 bases between them. DNA for the CDR3: TGTGCCAGCAGTTCGCGGCAAAATAGCAATCAGCCCCAGCATTTT. It specifies CASSSRQNSNQPQHF.

This clonotype occurred a few times. The chain links TRBV5-1 to TRBJ1-1; D possibly corresponds to TRBD1 (5 bases). Trimming left V 4 bases short and J 0 bases short, with 13 bases between. Germline CDR1 reads SGHRS; CDR2 reads YFSETQ. The CDR3 has 15 residues. Here the CDR3 reads CASSIGHPMNTEAFF. CDR3 nucleotide sequence: TGCGCCAGCAGCATTGGACACCCTATGAACACTGAAGCTTTCTTT.

The chain combines TRBV20-1 with TRBJ2-1; TRBD1 might be the D (5 bases). The CDR3 has 13 amino acids. V gave up 0 bases and J gave up 9 bases, with 12 bases separating them. CDR1 is DFQATT, CDR2 SNEGSKA, per germline (reference sequence). CDR3 in amino acids: CSARDARGGEQFF. CDR3 nucleotide sequence: TGCAGTGCTAGAGATGCTAGGGGCGGTGAGCAGTTCTTC.

This clonotype was recorded many times. The chain is built from TRBV29-1 and TRBJ2-1, with D possibly being TRBD1 (5 bases). The CDR3 runs to 12 residues. Germline CDR1 SQVTM, CDR2 ANQGSEA. V was trimmed by 4 bases and J by 8 bases, leaving 12 bases between them. CDR3: CSVGTPRDEQFF. The CDR3 DNA reads as TGCAGCGTTGGGACCCCCAGGGATGAGCAGTTCTTC.

V is TRBV7-2 and J is TRBJ2-7; TRBD1 is a possible D gene (6 bases). The V end lost 4 bases, the J end lost 1 base, and 11 bases lay between the germline ends. Germline CDR1 SGHTA, CDR2 FQGNSA. This CDR3 has 14 amino acids. This chain's CDR3 is CASSYRDKSYEQYV. The CDR3 DNA is TGTGCCAGCAGCTACCGGGACAAGTCCTACGAGCAGTACGTC.

The sample holds a few counts of this clonotype. The rearrangement uses TRBV7-9 and TRBJ2-6; 7 positions match TRBD1. Germline values: CDR1 SEHNR, CDR2 FQNEAQ (reference sequence). With V trimmed by 4 bases and J by 2 bases, 5 bases remained unmatched. CDR3 length: 16 amino acids. The CDR3: CASSSTDRAGANVLTF. Here the CDR3 DNA reads TGTGCCAGCAGCTCGACTGACAGGGCTGGGGCCAACGTCCTGACTTTC.

This clonotype showed up just a few times. This chain uses TRBV5-1 with TRBJ2-1; 8 bases fit TRBD2. The ends lost 0 bases at V and 5 bases at J; junction bases unmatched: 4. CDR1 and CDR2 (germline): SGHRS, YFSETQ. The CDR3 is 15 amino acids. The CDR3 sequence: CASSLVGTRNNEQFF. CDR3 nucleotide sequence: TGCGCCAGCAGCTTGGTGGGGACTAGAAACAATGAGCAGTTCTTC.

The chain joins TRBV11-2 to TRBJ1-3; possible D gene TRBD1, 5 bases. This CDR3 contains 13 residues. Germline V gives CDR1 SGHAT, CDR2 FQNNGV. The V end lost 4 bases, the J end lost 4 bases, and 8 bases lay between the germline ends. For the CDR3, the DNA is TGTGCCAGCAGCTGGGACGGAGGAAACACCATATATTTT. It codes for CASSWDGGNTIYF. Full variable domain (missing parts from reference TRBV11-2 and TRBJ1-3): EAGVAQSPRYKIIEKRQSVAFWCNPISGHATLYWYQQILGQGPKLLIQFQNNGVVDDSQLPKDRFSAERLKGVDSTLKIQPAKLEDSAVYLCASSWDGGNTIYFGEGSWLTVV.

The table lists this clonotype with a few counts. The J gene is TRBJ1-2, the V gene TRBV12-3 or TRBV12-4; 8 nucleotides match TRBD1. CDR3 size: 15 residues. V trimming: 1 base; J trimming: 8 bases; junction bases outside the gene matches: 9. The CDR3 sequence: CASSLVRGLFDGYTF. For the CDR3, the DNA is TGTGCCAGCAGTTTAGTCAGGGGGCTATTTGACGGCTACACCTTC.

The chain has TRBV6-2 or TRBV6-3 and TRBJ2-7; 7 nucleotides align to TRBD1. The CDR3 is 13 residues long. V lost 6 bases, J lost 0 bases, and 2 bases stayed unmatched. CDR1 MNHEY and CDR2 SVGEGT come from the germline V gene. The CDR3 protein is CASRDRVSYEQYV. The CDR3 DNA reads as TGTGCCAGCAGAGACAGGGTCTCCTACGAGCAGTACGTC.

The CDR3 loop is CASSILAEANEQFF. Written as DNA, the CDR3 is TGTGCCAGCTCGATACTAGCGGAGGCCAATGAGCAGTTCTTC. The rearrangement joins TRBV18 to TRBJ2-1, with 8 bases lining up with TRBD2. The V and J ends lost 6 bases and 6 bases, in that order; junction bases with no gene match: 7. Germline V gives CDR1 KGHSH, CDR2 LQKENI. CDR3 size: 14 residues.

The table lists this clonotype with a few counts. This chain uses TRBV12-3 or TRBV12-4 with TRBJ2-1; possible D gene TRBD2, 5 bases. CDR3 length: 16 residues. Trimming took off 2 bases at V and 8 bases at J, with 19 bases between the two ends. CDR3 residues: CASSLKIISTRDEQFF. Written as DNA, the CDR3 is TGTGCCAGCAGTTTAAAAATAATATCTACTAGGGATGAGCAGTTCTTC.

The table lists this clonotype with a few counts. The V gene is TRBV29-1, the J gene TRBJ2-1; 9 bases line up with TRBD2. CDR1 is SQVTM and CDR2 is ANQGSEA in the germline V gene. The V segment lost 5 bases and the J segment 9 bases; nucleotides outside the gene matches: 11. The CDR3 loop spans 14 amino acids. CDR3 loop: CSVPRREGSSEQFF. The CDR3 nucleotides read TGCAGCGTTCCTAGGCGGGAGGGAAGTAGTGAGCAGTTCTTC.

This CDR3 reads CASSSWTGGADGYTF. The CDR3 coding sequence is TGTGCCAGCAGCTCATGGACAGGGGGCGCCGATGGCTACACCTTC. The chain carries TRBV28 and TRBJ1-2; 11 bases align to TRBD1. The CDR3 spans 15 residues. V lost 6 bases, J lost 6 bases, and 9 bases stayed unmatched. From germline, CDR1 is MDHEN and CDR2 SYDVKM.

In DNA form, the CDR3 reads TGTGCCAGCTCACCACAAGGACGGTTATCCTACAATGAGCAGTTCTTC. Translation: CASSPQGRLSYNEQFF. The rearrangement links TRBV18 to TRBJ2-1; D unclear. V lost 1 base, J lost 1 base, and 11 bases lay in between. This CDR3 region has 16 residues. CDR1 and CDR2 from the germline V gene are KGHSH and LQKENI.

This clonotype was counted many times. The germline gene is not matched at one end of the junction; a read error may be the cause. The chain joins TRBV7-9 to TRBJ2-1, with 7 positions matching TRBD2. The germline CDR1 and CDR2 sequences are SEHNR and FQNEAQ (reference sequence). The CDR3 length is 15 residues. CDR3 coding DNA: TGTGCCAGCAGTTTAGCTAGCGGACCTTACAATGAGCAGTTCTTC. Amino acid sequence: CASSLASGPYNEQFF.

The gene calls are TRBV15 and TRBJ2-5; 8 bases line up with TRBD2. V shed 0 bases, J shed 4 bases, and the junction held 4 bases outside the gene matches. The length of the CDR3 is 15 residues. Germline CDR1 reads LNHNV; CDR2 reads YYDKDF (reference sequence). DNA for the CDR3: TGTGCCACCAGCAGAGATGGGACTAGAGGAGAGACCCAGTACTTC. This sequence encodes CATSRDGTRGETQYF.

CDR3 in amino acids: CASSFEAANTEAFF. The CDR3 nucleotides are TGCGCCAGCAGCTTCGAGGCTGCAAACACTGAAGCTTTCTTT. The chain combines TRBV5-1 with TRBJ1-1; D not resolved. Trimming removed 2 bases at V and 2 bases at J, with 10 bases between. CDR1 and CDR2 (germline): SGHRS, YFSETQ. The CDR3 extends over 14 amino acids.

Ten or more counts support this clonotype. J is TRBJ1-1 and V is TRBV7-2, with D perhaps matching TRBD1 (5 bases). The CDR3 loop spans 15 amino acids. Looked up from germline, CDR1 is SGHTA and CDR2 is FQGNSA. V was clipped by 5 bases and J by 4 bases, with 17 bases between them. For the CDR3, the DNA is TGTGCCAGCAGCCCATCGACGGGGGTGGGCACTGAAGCTTTCTTT. Amino acids: CASSPSTGVGTEAFF.

The chain carries TRBV5-1 and TRBJ2-5; 8 bases match TRBD1. CDR3 length: 17 amino acids. Germline-derived CDR1 and CDR2 are SGHRS and YFSETQ. J was trimmed by 4 bases and V by 0 bases; bases with no gene match: 11. The CDR3 reads CASSLAPAGGVGETQYF. CDR3 in DNA: TGCGCCAGCAGCTTGGCCCCCGCAGGGGGCGTGGGAGAGACCCAGTACTTC.

The rearrangement joins TRBV7-2 to TRBJ2-4, with D possibly TRBD2 on 6 matching bases. CDR1 and CDR2 from the germline V gene are SGHTA and FQGNSA. Trimming pared 1 base from V and 6 bases from J, leaving 10 bases between. This CDR3 has 14 residues. This CDR3 is CASSLVVGGNIQYF. As DNA, the CDR3 is TGTGCCAGCAGCTTAGTTGTCGGGGGAAACATTCAGTACTTC.

The chain is built from TRBV5-1 and TRBJ2-2, with D maybe TRBD2 (6 bases). The ends were cut back, 6 bases at V and 0 bases at J, with 15 bases in the middle. CDR3 size: 16 residues. Germline V lookup: CDR1 SGHRS, CDR2 YFSETQ. The CDR3 loop reads CASTPNGGPNTGELFF. The CDR3 bases are TGCGCCAGCACCCCGAACGGGGGACCGAACACCGGGGAGCTGTTTTTT.

The sample holds a few counts of this clonotype. The rearrangement links TRBV28 to TRBJ1-2, with D possibly TRBD1 on 6 matching bases. This CDR3 is built from 14 residues. The ends were cut back, 1 base at V and 8 bases at J, with 14 bases in the middle. Germline CDR1 reads MDHEN; CDR2 reads SYDVKM. The CDR3 loop reads CASSLSDRRGGYTF. CDR3 bases: TGTGCCAGCAGTTTATCGGACAGAAGGGGCGGCTACACCTTC.

This sequence joins TRBV6-2 or TRBV6-3 and TRBJ2-3; D perhaps matches TRBD1 (5 bases). From germline, CDR1 is MNHEY and CDR2 SVGEGT. Trimming left V 6 bases short and J 4 bases short, with 14 bases between. This CDR3 has 14 residues. Here the CDR3 reads CASSPRGASDTQYF. CDR3 coding DNA: TGTGCCAGCAGCCCTAGGGGCGCGTCAGATACGCAGTATTTT.